The clone carrying this TCR beta chain turned up a few times. Its target is not known. TRB was amplified from about 260-540 ng of blood genomic DNA. This record belongs to a study of T and B cells in COVID-19 patients. Study at large: Recovered patients mostly had mild to moderate COVID-19 managed as outpatients. General study points: Clonality of TRB repertoires was high in active COVID-19; recovery brought above-healthy diversity and richness.

The CDR3 is 13 residues long. V lost 1 base, J lost 12 bases, and 16 bases lay in between. BIOMED2 TRB-A/B primer pools were used in multiplex TRB PCR. TCRdb reanalysed the multiplex PCR reads using MiXCR and keeps one entry per CDR3 protein. The sample records tens of thousands of distinct CDR3 sequences, less than 30% being singletons. This chain joins TRBV12-3 or TRBV12-4 and TRBJ2-7, with D hard to call. Sample: blood. The origin of this receptor is a human donor who had recovered from COVID-19. Here the CDR3 DNA reads TGTGCCAGCAGTTTAGAGGTTTATACTGCCCCGTACTTC. This sequence encodes CASSLEVYTAPYF.